This T cell receptor (beta chain) appears in the sequencing data of a study of PD-1 blockade in classical Hodgkin lymphoma. Whole-study context: Nivolumab was administered to patients intravenously at 3 mg/kg every 2 weeks.

Patients all relapsed after autologous stem cell transplantation, and there was variation in brentuximab vedotin exposure. Under best response, outcomes were complete response, partial response or progressive disease. This table comes from immunoSEQ multiplex PCR, and its TCRdb copy is limited to in-frame clones, with some not included. There are 20,000 or so clones in the sample; 73% occur only once, and roughly a quarter lies in the top ten. This clone was found a few times. Its antigen is still unknown. The length of the CDR3 is 14 residues. V dropped 6 bases and J dropped 9; count of bases not matched to a gene: 7. Germline CDR1 and CDR2: LNHDA and SQIVND (reference sequence). The study's findings and limits: Relative to healthy donors, newly diagnosed patients reportedly had lower baseline TCR diversity, which was reported as lower still in relapsed/refractory patients. With respect to the repertoire differences, their causes, possibly disease activity or prior therapy, remain undefined.

The sequencing used peripheral blood mononuclear cells (PBMCs), collected before the second cycle of nivolumab. This chain joins TRBV19 and TRBJ2-1; 11 bases align to TRBD2. The receptor comes from a human donor with classical Hodgkin lymphoma. The CDR3 sequence: CASSVAGGPSEQFF. The CDR3 bases are TGTGCCAGTAGCGTAGCGGGAGGGCCCAGTGAGCAGTTCTTC.